These T cell receptor beta chains were read from a single sample in a study of blood T cells in healthy people across ages. TCRdb re-analysed the 5' RACE reads in MiXCR, keeping a single row per CDR3 protein. The sample includes 890,000 or so distinct CDR3 sequences, 62% seen only once; the top ten take roughly 25%. The sequenced material came from blood. The receptor source for this set is a man aged 25 to 40 in good health. Each CDR3 is given with its conserved first and last residue. Each record gives: clone size, J gene, D gene, V gene, CDR3 DNA, CDR3 protein. D genes are given only for firm matches. Not every row has a clone size; where given, it reads once, few, many or a size class.

NA TRBJ2-7 NA TRBV12-3/TRBV12-4 TGTGCCAGCAGCCCAAGGGCAGGGGCGGGTGAGCAGTACTTC CASSPRAGAGEQYF
few TRBJ1-2 NA TRBV2 TGTGCCAGCAGGGAGGGCCCGATTTATGGCTACACCTTC CASREGPIYGYTF
NA TRBJ1-2 TRBD1 TRBV2 TGTGCCACCACGCCCAGGACAGGAGCAGGCGGCTACACCTTC CATTPRTGAGGYTF
few TRBJ1-5 NA TRBV6-6 TGTGCCAGCAGTTACTCGAAAAACAGGGGCAATCAGCCCCAGCATTTT CASSYSKNRGNQPQHF
NA TRBJ1-6 TRBD1 TRBV3-1 TGTGCCAGCAGCCAAAGGGGGGGGACAGGTGGTTCACCCCTCCACTTT CASSQRGGTGGSPLHF
NA TRBJ1-2 NA TRBV7-2 TGTGCCAGCAGCTTGGACGCTTCCGGGTCAACCTCCAATGGCTACACCTTC CASSLDASGSTSNGYTF
few TRBJ2-4 NA TRBV28 TGTGCCAGCAGTTTATCAGGGAGTTGGTACTTC CASSLSGSWYF
NA TRBJ2-7 NA TRBV12-3/TRBV12-4 TGTGCCAGCAGTTTGGGGGAATCGGGGCAGTACTTC CASSLGESGQYF
NA TRBJ1-1 NA TRBV12-3/TRBV12-4 TGTGCCAGCAGTAGCTGGGGGCTCACTGAAGCTTTCTTT CASSSWGLTEAFF
NA TRBJ2-7 TRBD2 TRBV29-1 TGCAGCGTTGAAGATCAACAAGGCGGGAGCTCCTACAATGAGCAGTACTTC CSVEDQQGGSSYNEQYF
few TRBJ1-2 NA TRBV29-1 TGCAGCGTTGATCTCTGGGACTATGGCTACACCTTC CSVDLWDYGYTF
NA TRBJ1-2 NA TRBV30 TGTGCCTGGAGTGTCCGGATCGCTCGGGGCTACACCTTC CAWSVRIARGYTF
NA TRBJ2-1 NA TRBV7-8 TGTGCCAGCAGCTTAGAGGACGGTGCCTACAATGAGCAGTTCTTC CASSLEDGAYNEQFF
NA TRBJ2-6 NA TRBV7-6 TGTGCCAGCAGCCCCAGTCCCTCTGGGGCCAACGTCCTGACTTTC CASSPSPSGANVLTF
NA TRBJ1-5 TRBD1 TRBV29-1 TGCAGCGCTCTGGACAGGGATGCCCAGCATTTT CSALDRDAQHF
NA TRBJ2-1 TRBD1 TRBV29-1 TGCAGCGTTGAGGAAGACAGGGCCCCCCACAATGAGCAGTTCTTC CSVEEDRAPHNEQFF
few TRBJ2-7 NA TRBV7-9 TGTGCCAGCAGCCTGGGGCAAATAGGTAGCGAGCAGTACTTC CASSLGQIGSEQYF
NA TRBJ2-5 NA TRBV7-2 TGTGCCAGCAGGGACAGTAGACAAGAGACCCAGTACTTC CASRDSRQETQYF
NA TRBJ2-7 NA TRBV20-1 TGCAGTGCTAGGGGGACGGAGGACTACGAGCAGTACTTC CSARGTEDYEQYF
NA TRBJ2-1 TRBD1 TRBV6-2/TRBV6-3 TGTGCCAGCCTTTTTAGGGGACAGAGAGAAAGGAATGAGCAGTTCTTC CASLFRGQRERNEQFF
NA TRBJ1-2 TRBD1 TRBV3-1 TGTGCCAGCAGCCCTAGGACAGGGCCCTTTAACTATGGCTACACCTTC CASSPRTGPFNYGYTF
NA TRBJ1-4 NA TRBV7-8 TGTGCCAGCAGCTCGGAAACAGGGCTCTCAACTAATGAAAAACTGTTTTTT CASSSETGLSTNEKLFF
few TRBJ1-6 NA TRBV9 TGTGCTAGCAGCGTAGATTCTGGAACCCGTAATTCACCCCTCCACTTT CASSVDSGTRNSPLHF
NA TRBJ2-7 NA TRBV20-1 TGCAGTGCTAAACGTGACTACGAGCAGTACTTC CSAKRDYEQYF
NA TRBJ1-2 NA TRBV7-9 TGTGCCAGCAGCTTCCCCTCCCAAGGGAACTATGGCTACACCTTC CASSFPSQGNYGYTF
NA TRBJ2-1 TRBD1 TRBV12-3/TRBV12-4 TGTGCCAGCATTACAGGGGGTCGGTCCAATGAGCAGTTCTTC CASITGGRSNEQFF
NA TRBJ1-2 TRBD1 TRBV4-1 TGCGCCAGCAGCCAGGGCGCTGGGACAGCCGGCTATGGCTACACCTTC CASSQGAGTAGYGYTF
few TRBJ2-7 NA TRBV14 TGTGCCAGCAGCCAAGATGGGCCGAGAAACCGCGAGCAGTACTTC CASSQDGPRNREQYF
once TRBJ2-7 NA TRBV25-1 TGTGCCAGCAGTTCGTTCCGGGACTCTGACTCCTACGAGCAGTACTTC CASSSFRDSDSYEQYF
once TRBJ2-1 NA TRBV5-1 TGCGCCAGCAGTCCCCTCGAGTCAGGGGTGAATGAGCAGTTCTTC CASSPLESGVNEQFF
once TRBJ2-3 TRBD2 TRBV5-1 TGCGCCAGCAGCCTACGACTAGCGAGTGCCGATACGCAGTATTTT CASSLRLASADTQYF
few TRBJ2-4 NA TRBV2 TGTGCCAGCAGTGAAAGGACCACGGCCAAAAACATTCAGTACTTC CASSERTTAKNIQYF
NA TRBJ2-5 NA TRBV5-1 TGCGCCAGCAGCTTGGGGGACTTTCAAGAGACCCAGTACTTC CASSLGDFQETQYF
NA TRBJ2-7 NA TRBV15 TGTGCCACCAGTGGCGGGTACTCCGAGCAGTACTTC CATSGGYSEQYF
NA TRBJ2-7 TRBD2 TRBV20-1 TGCAGTGCTAGGGTTGGGACTAGCGGGGGGCCTGGGCAGTACTTC CSARVGTSGGPGQYF
NA TRBJ2-3 NA TRBV7-3 TGTGCCAGCAGCTTCGCCGGGACCACAACAGATACGCAGTATTTT CASSFAGTTTDTQYF
few TRBJ2-7 TRBD2 TRBV4-2 TGTGCCAGCAGCCACCTCGGACTAGCTGACGAGCAGTACTTC CASSHLGLADEQYF
NA TRBJ2-7 NA TRBV27 TGTGCCAGCGGGATGACAGACTCCTACGAGCAGTACTTC CASGMTDSYEQYF
NA TRBJ1-5 NA TRBV2 TGTGCCAGCAGTGAGGACAGAAGAGAAGACCAGCCCCAGCATTTT CASSEDRREDQPQHF
NA TRBJ1-2 TRBD1 TRBV30 TGTGCCTGGAGGGGGAAGGGGACAGACTATGGCTACACCTTC CAWRGKGTDYGYTF
NA TRBJ2-7 NA TRBV7-6 TGTGCCAGCAGCTTAGCGATGGATTCCTACGAGCAGTACTTC CASSLAMDSYEQYF
NA TRBJ1-6 NA TRBV24-1 TGTGCCACCAGTGATTCAGGAAGCTCCTATAATTCACCCCTCCACTTT CATSDSGSSYNSPLHF
NA TRBJ1-1 TRBD1 TRBV20-1 TGCAGTGCCCGACAGGGTTTGGACACTGAAGCTTTCTTT CSARQGLDTEAFF
many TRBJ2-1 NA TRBV20-1 TGCAGTGCCTCCCAGGGTAAGGAGCAGTTCTTC CSASQGKEQFF
few TRBJ2-7 NA TRBV18 TGTGCCAGCTCACCACCGGCAAAAGGGGCCTACGAGCAGTACTTC CASSPPAKGAYEQYF
NA TRBJ2-7 NA TRBV5-1 TGCGCCAGCAGCATACAGGTGGACTACGAGCAGTACTTC CASSIQVDYEQYF
NA TRBJ2-5 NA TRBV11-3 TGTGCCAGCAGCTTAGGGGCAGGCGACGGGGAGACCCAGTACTTC CASSLGAGDGETQYF
NA TRBJ2-2 NA TRBV7-8 TGTGCCAGCAGCTTATTTAAGAGCACCGGGGAGCTGTTTTTT CASSLFKSTGELFF
NA TRBJ2-3 TRBD2 TRBV9 TGTGCCAGCAGCCTACCGCCAGATAGCGGGGCAACAGATACGCAGTATTTT CASSLPPDSGATDTQYF
few TRBJ2-5 NA TRBV9 TGTGCCAGCAGCGTAGAAACTCTCGGAGGGGAGACCCAGTACTTC CASSVETLGGETQYF
few TRBJ2-7 NA TRBV28 TGTGCCAGCAGTTTCGAGGGTGGTTCCTACGAGCAGTACTTC CASSFEGGSYEQYF
NA TRBJ2-4 NA TRBV7-9 TGTGCCAGCAGCTCCCCCCGAGGGGGTGGCAAAAACATTCAGTACTTC CASSSPRGGGKNIQYF
once TRBJ1-2 NA TRBV12-3/TRBV12-4 TGTGCCAGCACCCTGGGCGGAGTAGGCTACATCTTC CASTLGGVGYIF
NA TRBJ2-5 NA TRBV7-2 TGTGCCAGCAGCTTATATTTGGGGGGTCCGGAGACCCAGTACTTC CASSLYLGGPETQYF
NA TRBJ1-5 NA TRBV20-1 TGCAGTGCTAGAGTCGGGGTACAGCCCCAGCATTTT CSARVGVQPQHF
NA TRBJ2-7 TRBD2 TRBV4-2 TGTGCCAGCAGCCACCGACTAGCGGAGAGCTCCTACGAGCAGTACTTC CASSHRLAESSYEQYF
few TRBJ2-7 NA TRBV28 TGTGCCAGCAGTCCCTATGGGCGAATCTACGAGCAGTACTTC CASSPYGRIYEQYF
NA TRBJ2-1 NA TRBV12-3/TRBV12-4 TGTGCCAGCCGATCTCTAGGGGATGAGCAGTTCTTC CASRSLGDEQFF
NA TRBJ1-1 TRBD1 TRBV12-3/TRBV12-4 TGTGCCAGCAGTTCCAACGGGGGACAGCGAGAAGCTTTCTTT CASSSNGGQREAFF
few TRBJ2-7 NA TRBV29-1 TGCAGCGTTGGTGGGGGCGCGAGCTCCTACGAGCAGTACTTC CSVGGGASSYEQYF